The 26 T cell receptor beta chains below all came from one sample that was sequenced in a study of blood T cells in healthy people across ages. Next came a second PCR, run for about 6 to 12 cycles, which used a sample-barcoded 5' primer along with a J-beta primer mix. TCRdb re-analysed the 5' RACE reads in MiXCR, keeping a single row per CDR3 protein. This table holds 890,000 or so distinct CDR3 sequences, about 59% found once. Sample: blood. These receptors were taken from a man aged 25-45 years in good health.

This clonotype was seen a few times. The rearrangement uses TRBV6-5 and TRBJ2-5, with 10 bases lining up with TRBD1. Losses at the gene ends were 0 bases for V and 4 bases for J; bases not matched to a gene: 14. CDR1 and CDR2 from the germline V gene are MNHEY and SVGAGI. The CDR3 is 19 amino acids. CDR3 amino acids: CASSYSYFSGTGVGETQYF. CDR3 coding DNA: TGTGCCAGCAGTTACTCTTACTTCTCCGGGACAGGGGTCGGAGAGACCCAGTACTTC.

V usage is TRBV20-1 and J usage is TRBJ2-1, with 14 bases that match TRBD2. Trimming took 0 bases from V and 4 from J; bases not matched to a gene: 8. The germline gives CDR1 DFQATT, CDR2 SNEGSKA (reference sequence). The length of the CDR3 is 18 residues. This CDR3 reads CSARDGTSGGNRYNEQFF. The CDR3 DNA reads as TGCAGTGCTAGAGACGGGACTAGCGGGGGAAACCGGTACAATGAGCAGTTCTTC.

CDR3 nucleotide sequence: TGCAGTGCTAGAGACCCGGACAGGGGTTATGGCTACACCTTC. It is translated as CSARDPDRGYGYTF. This chain joins TRBV20-1 and TRBJ1-2; TRBD1 agrees at 9 bases. The CDR3 covers 14 residues. V trimming: 0 bases; J trimming: 5 bases; junction bases outside the gene matches: 4. Germline CDR1 reads DFQATT; CDR2 reads SNEGSKA (reference sequence).

As concerns this clonotype: One end of the junction is discordant with germline, which a read error may explain. The chain couples TRBV12-3 or TRBV12-4 to TRBJ2-7; 9 bases match TRBD1. The CDR3 is 16 amino acids. This CDR3 is CASSSGGTGRYYEQYF. CDR3 in DNA: TGTGCCAGCAGTTCTGGCGGGACAGGGAGATACTACGAACAGTACTTC.

The chain uses TRBV9 and TRBJ2-1; TRBD2 might be the D (5 bases). CDR1 is SGDLS, CDR2 YYNGEE, per germline. The germline V and J ends were trimmed by 0 bases and 8 bases, with 12 bases remaining between them. CDR3 size: 14 residues. The CDR3 DNA sequence: TGTGCCAGCAGCGTAGAGCCTAGTAGCGATGAGCAGTTCTTC. It encodes CASSVEPSSDEQFF.

CDR3 coding DNA: TGTGCCAGCATCCACAGGAGCGAAAGCACAGATACGCAGTATTTT. Its protein is CASIHRSESTDTQYF. The chain employs TRBV12-3 or TRBV12-4 and TRBJ2-3; perhaps TRBD1 as D (5 bases). The CDR3 runs 15 residues. V lost 7 bases, J lost 0 bases, and 14 bases lay in between.

The chain employs TRBV7-2 and TRBJ2-7; no clear D gene. The CDR3 runs 12 residues. Germline V gene sequence: CDR1 SGHTA, CDR2 FQGNSA. Deletions cut 2 bases from V and 5 bases from J, with 7 bases between. In DNA, the CDR3 is TGTGCCAGCAGCTTAAGACTCCACGAGCAGTACTTC. It specifies CASSLRLHEQYF.

The chain employs TRBV9 and TRBJ2-1; 10 bases line up with TRBD1. Trimming at V came to 0 bases and at J to 8 bases, leaving 5 bases not matched to a gene. The CDR3 consists of 15 residues. The V gene's germline CDR1 is SGDLS and CDR2 YYNGEE. The CDR3 reads CASSVEGQGPDEQFF. The CDR3 DNA reads TGTGCCAGCAGCGTAGAGGGACAGGGGCCCGATGAGCAGTTCTTC.

This clonotype has only a few counts. V usage is TRBV18 and J usage is TRBJ2-1; D ambiguous. V dropped 0 bases and J dropped 4 bases, with 7 bases sitting between them. This CDR3 is 14 amino acids long. Germline CDR1 reads KGHSH; CDR2 reads LQKENI. The CDR3 region is CASSPPSRYNEQFF. CDR3 in DNA: TGTGCCAGCTCACCACCGTCCAGGTACAATGAGCAGTTCTTC. Drawing the rest from reference TRBV18 and TRBJ2-1, the complete variable domain is NAGVMQNPRHLVRRRGQEARLRCSPMKGHSHVYWYRQLPEEGLKFMVYLQKENIIDESGMPKERFSAEFPKEGPSILRIQQVVRGDSAAYFCASSPPSRYNEQFFGPGTRLTVL.

Details on this clonotype: An end of the junction differs from the germline gene, which may be a read error. The V and J genes are TRBV29-1 and TRBJ2-3; a weak D match, TRBD1 (5 bases). The CDR3 has 15 residues. Germline values: CDR1 SQVTM, CDR2 ANQGSEA. DNA of the CDR3: TGCAGCGTTGAGGACCAGGGTATAGACACAGATGCGCAGTATTTT. Its protein product is CSVEDQGIDTDAQYF.

V usage is TRBV3-1 and J usage is TRBJ2-1; 8 positions agree with TRBD2. The CDR3 is 16 amino acids. CDR1 is LGHDT, CDR2 YNNKEL, per germline (reference sequence). V dropped 7 bases and J dropped 6; count of bases not matched to a gene: 14. The CDR3 nucleotides read TGTGCCAGCAACCGACCAGCGGGGGCGGGACTCAATGAGCAGTTCTTC. Encoded protein: CASNRPAGAGLNEQFF.

The chain recombines TRBV20-1 with TRBJ2-1, with D uncertain. This CDR3 is 18 amino acids long. V was cut by 1 base and J by 3 bases, with 22 bases left in between. In germline, CDR1 is DFQATT, CDR2 SNEGSKA (reference sequence). CDR3 sequence reads: CSARVPGRRPGSYNEQFF. Written as DNA, the CDR3 is TGCAGTGCTAGAGTTCCGGGTCGTAGGCCCGGAAGCTACAATGAGCAGTTCTTC.

The gene calls are TRBV3-1 and TRBJ2-1, with a possible D match to TRBD2 (5 bases). From germline, CDR1 is LGHDT and CDR2 YNNKEL (reference sequence). The CDR3 contains 12 residues. V lost 3 bases and J lost 9, with 9 bases in between. CDR3 nucleotides: TGTGCCAGCAGCCAGCTAGGAGGTGAGCAGTTCTTC. Residues: CASSQLGGEQFF.

This clonotype was detected only once. This chain uses TRBV12-3 or TRBV12-4 with TRBJ2-1; 8 nucleotides agree with TRBD2. This CDR3 is 15 amino acids long. Trimming at V came to 1 base and at J to 8 bases, leaving 7 bases not matched to a gene. DNA of the CDR3: TGTGCCAGCAGTTTAGGGAGTAGCGGGGTCGATGAGCAGTTCTTC. This translates into CASSLGSSGVDEQFF.

The V call is TRBV6-5, the J call TRBJ2-5, with 9 bases that match TRBD1. Gene TRBJ2-7 matches the end of the DNA better, so the J call may be wrong. CDR1 and CDR2 (germline): MNHEY, SVGAGI. The CDR3 spans 14 residues. This CDR3 reads CASSYDRGSHEQYF. Written as DNA, the CDR3 is TGTGCCAGCAGTTACGACAGGGGGAGCCACGAGCAGTACTTC.

This chain joins TRBV5-1 and TRBJ2-3; 7 bases map to TRBD1. Per germline, CDR1 SGHRS and CDR2 YFSETQ. V gave up 4 bases and J gave up 4 bases; unmatched junction bases: 6. CDR3 length: 14 amino acids. CDR3 sequence: CASSGRQGADTQYF. Here the CDR3 DNA reads TGCGCCAGCAGCGGCAGACAGGGAGCAGATACGCAGTATTTT.

Notes on this clonotype: Sequence at one end of the junction differs from germline and may be a read error. The rearrangement joins TRBV7-2 to TRBJ1-6; D is ambiguous. The CDR3 totals 12 residues. Germline lookup yields CDR1 SGHTA and CDR2 FQGNSA. CDR3 in amino acids: CASSLRNSPFHF. The CDR3 DNA reads as TGTGCCAGCAGCTTAAGAAATTCACCCTTCCACTTT.

The rearrangement links TRBV29-1 to TRBJ2-1; D is unclear. The CDR3 sequence is 13 residues long. Germline V gene lookup returns CDR1 SQVTM and CDR2 ANQGSEA. Trimming cost V 4 bases and J 0 bases, with 7 bases left between them. CDR3 sequence reads: CSVVGTSYNEQFF. As DNA, the CDR3 is TGCAGCGTTGTAGGTACCTCCTACAATGAGCAGTTCTTC.

This clonotype was seen a handful of times. The chain combines TRBV4-3 with TRBJ1-6; D gene unclear. The CDR3 runs 14 residues. Germline V gene data show CDR1 as LGHNA and CDR2 as YSLEER. Trimming pared 4 bases from V and 2 bases from J, leaving 6 bases between. CDR3 coding DNA: TGCGCCAGCAGCCCGACGGCCTATAATTCACCCCTCCACTTT. This translates into CASSPTAYNSPLHF.

The chain employs TRBV12-3 or TRBV12-4 and TRBJ1-2; D unclear. Trimming removed 8 bases at V and 9 bases at J, with 10 bases between. The CDR3 runs to 10 residues. The CDR3 coding sequence is TGTGCCAGCGGGTCCGAGAGCTACACCTTC. This sequence encodes CASGSESYTF.

The J gene is TRBJ2-3, the V gene TRBV9; D tentatively reads TRBD1 or TRBD2 (7 bases each). This CDR3 comprises 15 residues. V gave up 5 bases and J gave up 1 base, with 14 bases separating them. Germline assignment: CDR1 SGDLS and CDR2 YYNGEE. CDR3 loop: CASRGEGAGTDTQYF. The CDR3 DNA follows: TGTGCCAGCAGAGGGGAGGGGGCCGGCACAGATACGCAGTATTTT.

The V and J genes are TRBV18 and TRBJ2-3, with 7 bases that match TRBD1. The CDR3 has 14 residues. Germline values: CDR1 KGHSH, CDR2 LQKENI. V was clipped by 3 bases and J by 4 bases; unmatched bases: 4. DNA for the CDR3: TGTGCCAGCTCACCTACAGGGGCCCCAGATACGCAGTATTTT. The encoded protein is CASSPTGAPDTQYF.

The chain combines TRBV14 with TRBJ2-4; a weak D match, TRBD2 (6 bases). There are 12 residues in the CDR3. CDR1 SGHDN and CDR2 FVKESK come from the germline V gene. Between the trimmed V and J ends, which lost 4 bases and 14 bases, there was a span of 15 bases. CDR3 amino acids: CASSPISGVEYF. The DNA of the CDR3 is TGTGCCAGCAGCCCCATATCGGGAGTGGAGTACTTC.

The chain employs TRBV9 and TRBJ1-1; D might be TRBD1 (5 bases). CDR1 is SGDLS, CDR2 YYNGEE, per germline. V was cut by 3 bases and J by 0 bases, with 15 bases left in between. The CDR3 is 16 amino acids. This chain's CDR3 is CASSGDGGLVNTEAFF. Here the CDR3 DNA reads TGTGCCAGCAGCGGGGACGGTGGGCTTGTGAACACTGAAGCTTTCTTT.

The chain couples TRBV20-1 to TRBJ1-1; TRBD1 matches at 10 bases. Germline-derived CDR1 and CDR2 are DFQATT and SNEGSKA (reference sequence). The CDR3 has 14 amino acids. V gave up 1 base and J gave up 4 bases; unmatched junction bases: 3. CDR3 residues: CSARAGQGPTEAFF. Here the CDR3 DNA reads TGCAGTGCTAGAGCGGGACAGGGGCCCACTGAAGCTTTCTTT.

The CDR3 is CAISAEGVQETQYF. The CDR3 nucleotides read TGTGCCATCAGTGCCGAGGGAGTCCAAGAGACCCAGTACTTC. This chain connects TRBV10-3 to TRBJ2-5; TRBD2 might be the D (5 bases). The CDR3 is 14 amino acids. With 4 bases removed from V and 1 base from J, the gap between germline ends came to 10 bases. Germline values: CDR1 ENHRY, CDR2 SYGVKD.